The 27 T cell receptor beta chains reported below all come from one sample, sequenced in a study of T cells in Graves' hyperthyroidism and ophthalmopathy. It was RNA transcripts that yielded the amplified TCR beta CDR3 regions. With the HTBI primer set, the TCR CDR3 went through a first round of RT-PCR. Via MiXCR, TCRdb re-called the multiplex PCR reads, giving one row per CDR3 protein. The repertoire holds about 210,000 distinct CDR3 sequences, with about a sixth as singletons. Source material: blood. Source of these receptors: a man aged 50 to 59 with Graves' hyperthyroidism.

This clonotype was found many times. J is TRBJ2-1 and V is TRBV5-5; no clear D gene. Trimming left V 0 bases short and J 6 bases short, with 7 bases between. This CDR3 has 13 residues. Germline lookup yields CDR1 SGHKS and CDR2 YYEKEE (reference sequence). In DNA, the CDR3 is TGTGCCAGCAGCTTGGACGTCTCCAATGAGCAGTTCTTC. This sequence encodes CASSLDVSNEQFF.

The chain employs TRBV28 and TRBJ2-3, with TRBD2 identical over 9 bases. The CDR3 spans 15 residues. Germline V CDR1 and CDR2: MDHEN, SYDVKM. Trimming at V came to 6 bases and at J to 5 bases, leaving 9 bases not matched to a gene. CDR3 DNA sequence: TGTGCCAGCAGCGCCGTAGCGGGAGCTCAAGATACGCAGTATTTT. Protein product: CASSAVAGAQDTQYF.

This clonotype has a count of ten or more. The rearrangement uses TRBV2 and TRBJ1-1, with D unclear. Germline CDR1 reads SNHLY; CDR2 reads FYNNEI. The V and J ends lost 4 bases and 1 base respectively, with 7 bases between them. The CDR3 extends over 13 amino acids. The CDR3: CASSAVGNTEAFF. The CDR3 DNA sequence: TGTGCCAGCAGTGCAGTGGGGAACACTGAAGCTTTCTTT.

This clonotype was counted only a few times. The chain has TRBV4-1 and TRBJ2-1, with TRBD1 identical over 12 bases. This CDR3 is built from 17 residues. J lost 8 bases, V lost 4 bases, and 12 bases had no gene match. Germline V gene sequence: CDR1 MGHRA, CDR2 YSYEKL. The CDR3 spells CASSPGPGTGGWDEQFF. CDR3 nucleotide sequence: TGCGCCAGCAGCCCGGGCCCCGGGACAGGGGGCTGGGATGAGCAGTTCTTC.

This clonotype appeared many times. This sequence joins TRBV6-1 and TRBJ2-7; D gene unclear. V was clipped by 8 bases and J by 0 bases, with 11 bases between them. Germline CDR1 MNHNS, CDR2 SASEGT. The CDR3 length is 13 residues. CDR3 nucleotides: TGTGCCAGCCGAAAAAGGGTCTCCTACGAGCAGTACTTC. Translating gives CASRKRVSYEQYF.

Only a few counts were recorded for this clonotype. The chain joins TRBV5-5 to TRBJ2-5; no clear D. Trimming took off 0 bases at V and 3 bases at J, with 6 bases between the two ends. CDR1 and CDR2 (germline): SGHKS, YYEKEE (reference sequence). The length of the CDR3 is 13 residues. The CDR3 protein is CASSLVAKETQYF. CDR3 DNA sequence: TGTGCCAGCAGCTTGGTAGCAAAAGAGACCCAGTACTTC.

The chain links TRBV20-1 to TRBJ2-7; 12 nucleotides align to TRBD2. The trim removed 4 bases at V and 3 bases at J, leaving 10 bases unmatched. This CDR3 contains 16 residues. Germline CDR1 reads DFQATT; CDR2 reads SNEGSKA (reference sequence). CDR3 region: CSATTSGRNFYYEQYF. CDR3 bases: TGCAGTGCTACGACTAGCGGGAGAAATTTCTACTACGAGCAGTACTTC.

Written as DNA, the CDR3 is TGTGCCAGCAGTGAAGGCGCGGGAGTCCCCTACGAGCAGTACTTC. This codes for CASSEGAGVPYEQYF. The chain combines TRBV2 with TRBJ2-7, with 7 bases that match TRBD2. Germline CDR1 is SNHLY and CDR2 is FYNNEI. This CDR3 contains 15 residues. The junction had 5 bases not matched to a gene; V was cut back by 1 base and J by 2 bases.

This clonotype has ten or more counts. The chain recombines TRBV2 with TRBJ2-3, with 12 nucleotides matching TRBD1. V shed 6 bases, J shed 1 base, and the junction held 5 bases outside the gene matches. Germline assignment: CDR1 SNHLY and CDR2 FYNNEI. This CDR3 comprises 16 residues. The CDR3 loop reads CASSGDRGRGTDTQYF. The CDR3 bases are TGTGCCAGCAGCGGGGACAGGGGGCGCGGCACAGATACGCAGTATTTT.

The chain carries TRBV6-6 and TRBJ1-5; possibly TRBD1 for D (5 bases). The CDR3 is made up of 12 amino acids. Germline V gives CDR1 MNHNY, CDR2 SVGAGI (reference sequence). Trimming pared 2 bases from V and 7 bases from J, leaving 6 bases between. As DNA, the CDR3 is TGTGCCAGCAGTTACGGGGGGCAGCCCCAGCATTTT. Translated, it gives CASSYGGQPQHF.

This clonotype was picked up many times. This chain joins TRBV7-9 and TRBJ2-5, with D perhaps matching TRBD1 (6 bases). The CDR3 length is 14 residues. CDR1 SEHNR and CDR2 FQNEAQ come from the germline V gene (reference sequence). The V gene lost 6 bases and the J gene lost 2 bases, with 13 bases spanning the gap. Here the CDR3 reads CASSSAGTQETQYF. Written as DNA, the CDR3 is TGTGCCAGCAGTTCCGCCGGGACACAAGAGACCCAGTACTTC. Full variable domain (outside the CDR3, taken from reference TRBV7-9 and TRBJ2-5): DTGVSQNPRHKITKRGQNVTFRCDPISEHNRLYWYRQTLGQGPEFLTYFQNEAQLEKSRLLSDRFSAERPKGSFSTLEIQRTEQGDSAMYLCASSSAGTQETQYFGPGTRLLVL.

The chain's CDR3 is CASRGGDRTYEQYF. The CDR3 nucleotides are TGTGCCAGTAGAGGAGGGGACAGAACCTACGAGCAGTACTTC. The chain recombines TRBV19 with TRBJ2-7, with a possible D match to TRBD1 (7 bases). The CDR3 is 14 amino acids. V lost 6 bases and J 2 bases, leaving 14 bases between the germline ends. Germline V gives CDR1 LNHDA, CDR2 SQIVND (reference sequence).

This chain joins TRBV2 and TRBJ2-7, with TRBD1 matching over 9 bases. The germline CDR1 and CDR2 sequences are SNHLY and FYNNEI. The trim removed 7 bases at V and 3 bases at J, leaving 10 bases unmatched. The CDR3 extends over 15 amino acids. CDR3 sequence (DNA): TGTGCCAGCACCAAGGGGACAGGGAATAGCTACGAGCAGTACTTC. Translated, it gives CASTKGTGNSYEQYF. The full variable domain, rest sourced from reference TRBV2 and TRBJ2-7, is EPEVTQTPSHQVTQMGQEVILRCVPISNHLYFYWYRQILGQKVEFLVSFYNNEISEKSEIFDDQFSVERPDGSNFTLKIRSTKLEDSAMYFCASTKGTGNSYEQYFGPGTRLTVT.

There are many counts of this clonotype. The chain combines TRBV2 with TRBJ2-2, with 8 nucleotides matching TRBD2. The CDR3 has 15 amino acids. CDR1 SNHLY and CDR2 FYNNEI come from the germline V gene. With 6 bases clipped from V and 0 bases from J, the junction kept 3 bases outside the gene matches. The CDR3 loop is CASRGGLANTGELFF. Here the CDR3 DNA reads TGTGCCAGCAGGGGGGGACTAGCGAACACCGGGGAGCTGTTTTTT.

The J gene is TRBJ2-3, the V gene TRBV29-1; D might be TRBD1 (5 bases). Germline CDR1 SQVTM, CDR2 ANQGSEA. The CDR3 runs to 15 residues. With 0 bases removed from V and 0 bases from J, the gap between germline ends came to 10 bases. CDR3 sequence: CSVEDRTLSTDTQYF. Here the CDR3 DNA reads TGCAGCGTTGAAGATCGGACACTTAGCACAGATACGCAGTATTTT.

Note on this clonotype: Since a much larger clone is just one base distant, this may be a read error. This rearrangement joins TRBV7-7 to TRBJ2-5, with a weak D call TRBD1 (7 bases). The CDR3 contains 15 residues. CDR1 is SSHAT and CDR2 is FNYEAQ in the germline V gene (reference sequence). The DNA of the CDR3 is TGTGCTAGCAGCTTCGGGAGACAGGGAGCGGAGACCCAGTACTTC. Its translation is CASSFGRQGAETQYF.

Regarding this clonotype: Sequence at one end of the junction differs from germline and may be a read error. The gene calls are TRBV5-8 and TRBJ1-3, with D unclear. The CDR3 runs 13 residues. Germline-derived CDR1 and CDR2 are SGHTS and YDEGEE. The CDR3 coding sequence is TGTGCCAGCAGCTTGGATGTCGGAACCACCATATATTTT. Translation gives CASSLDVGTTIYF.

CDR3 sequence: CASSPSGVREKLFF. CDR3 coding DNA: TGTGCCAGCAGCCCATCCGGGGTACGCGAAAAACTGTTTTTT. This sequence joins TRBV3-1 and TRBJ1-4; D ambiguous. Germline V gene lookup returns CDR1 LGHDT and CDR2 YNNKEL (reference sequence). The CDR3 loop spans 14 amino acids. Trimming pared 4 bases from V and 8 bases from J, leaving 14 bases between.

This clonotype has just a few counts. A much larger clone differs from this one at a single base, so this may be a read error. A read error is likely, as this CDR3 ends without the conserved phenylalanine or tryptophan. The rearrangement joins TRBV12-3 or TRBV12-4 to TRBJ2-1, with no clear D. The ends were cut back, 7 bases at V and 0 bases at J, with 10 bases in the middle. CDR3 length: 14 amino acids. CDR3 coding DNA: TGTGCCAGCACCGTCACGAGCTCCTACAATGAGCAGTTCCTC. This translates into CASTVTSSYNEQFL.

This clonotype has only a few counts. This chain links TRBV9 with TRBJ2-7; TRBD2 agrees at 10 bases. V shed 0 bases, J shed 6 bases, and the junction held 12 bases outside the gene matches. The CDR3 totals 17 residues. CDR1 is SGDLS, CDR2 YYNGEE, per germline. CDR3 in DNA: TGTGCCAGCAGCGTAGGGCTAGCGGGAGTCCCCTCGGGCGAGCAGTACTTC. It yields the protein CASSVGLAGVPSGEQYF.

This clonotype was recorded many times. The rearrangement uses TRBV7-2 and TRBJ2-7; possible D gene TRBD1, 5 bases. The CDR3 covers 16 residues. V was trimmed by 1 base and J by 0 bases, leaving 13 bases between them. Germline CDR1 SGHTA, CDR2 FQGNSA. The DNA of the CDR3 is TGTGCCAGCAGCTTAGATTCCAGGGAAGGCTCCTACGAGCAGTACTTC. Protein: CASSLDSREGSYEQYF.

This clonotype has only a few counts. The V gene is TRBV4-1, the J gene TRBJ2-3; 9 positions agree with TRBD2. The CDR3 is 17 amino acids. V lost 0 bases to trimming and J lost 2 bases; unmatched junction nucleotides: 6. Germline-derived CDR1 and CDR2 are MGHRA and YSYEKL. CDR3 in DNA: TGCGCCAGCAGCCAAGAGGATCAGCGGGAGGACACAGATACGCAGTATTTT. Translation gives CASSQEDQREDTDTQYF.

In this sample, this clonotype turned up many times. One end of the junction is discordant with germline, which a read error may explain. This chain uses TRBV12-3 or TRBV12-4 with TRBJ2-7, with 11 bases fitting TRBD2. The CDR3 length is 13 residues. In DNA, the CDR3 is TGTGCCAGCAGTATAGCGGGAGGGCAGGGGCAGTACTTC. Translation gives CASSIAGGQGQYF.

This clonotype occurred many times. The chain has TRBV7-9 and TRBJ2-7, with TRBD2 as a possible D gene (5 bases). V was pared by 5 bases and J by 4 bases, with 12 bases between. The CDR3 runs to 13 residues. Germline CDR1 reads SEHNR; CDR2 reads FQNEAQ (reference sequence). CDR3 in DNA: TGTGCCAGCAGCCTACCTGGGGAGTACGAGCAGTACTTC. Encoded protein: CASSLPGEYEQYF.

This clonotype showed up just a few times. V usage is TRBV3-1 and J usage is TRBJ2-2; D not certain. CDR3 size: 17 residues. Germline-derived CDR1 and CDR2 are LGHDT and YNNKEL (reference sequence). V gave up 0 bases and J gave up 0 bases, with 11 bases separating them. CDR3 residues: CASSQELSVANTGELFF. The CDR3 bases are TGTGCCAGCAGCCAAGAGTTGTCTGTGGCGAACACCGGGGAGCTGTTTTTT.

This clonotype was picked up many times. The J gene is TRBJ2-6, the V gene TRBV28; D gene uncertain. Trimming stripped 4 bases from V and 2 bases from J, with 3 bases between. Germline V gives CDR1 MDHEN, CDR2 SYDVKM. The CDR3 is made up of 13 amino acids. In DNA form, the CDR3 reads TGTGCCAGCAGTTCAACTGGGGCCAACGTCCTGACTTTC. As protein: CASSSTGANVLTF.

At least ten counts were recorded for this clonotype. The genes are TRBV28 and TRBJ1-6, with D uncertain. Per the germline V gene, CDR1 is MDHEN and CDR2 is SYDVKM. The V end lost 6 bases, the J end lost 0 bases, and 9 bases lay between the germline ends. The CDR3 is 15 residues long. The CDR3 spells CASRTHSSYNSPLHF. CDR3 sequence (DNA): TGTGCCAGCAGAACGCACAGCTCCTATAATTCACCCCTCCACTTT.